The clone carrying this T cell receptor (beta chain) was counted at least ten times. The antigen is unknown. The source of the sample is a study of neurological immune-mediated disorders. The overall study: The disease course was relapsing-remitting in roughly 30 and secondary progressive in about 9% of the 34 multiple sclerosis patients.

The junction had 5 bases not matched to a gene; V was cut back by 4 bases and J by 3 bases. The CDR3 runs 14 residues. Germline V gives CDR1 SGHRS, CDR2 YFSETQ. Study-wide points: Private repertoires in all groups were suggested by the absence of shared CDR3 amino acid sequences among expanded clones across subjects.

TCRdb fed the 5' RACE reads into MiXCR, producing one record per CDR3 protein. The sample includes about 50,000 distinct CDR3 sequences, roughly 2% of them seen just once. The receptor comes from a middle-aged woman with multiple sclerosis. J is TRBJ1-2 and V is TRBV5-1; 8 bases fit TRBD1. Sequenced input: PBMCs. The CDR3 region has the DNA TGCGCCAGCAGCCCTGGACAGGGAGACTATGGCTACACCTTC. Amino acid sequence: CASSPGQGDYGYTF.